Given below is one T cell receptor beta chain in context. The entry originates in a study of T-cell reconstitution after alpha-beta-depleted transplantation in children. Researchers prepared the TCRbeta library using unique molecular identifiers, the study reports. TCRdb reprocessed the PCR reads via MiXCR and lists one record per CDR3 protein. The sample lists about 420,000 distinct CDR3 sequences, under 13% occurring once. Material: PBMCs from the stem cell graft donor, obtained from the stem cell graft. The clonotype originates from a human donor who donated a stem cell graft to a child with acute myeloid leukemia.

For the CDR3, the DNA is TGTGCCAGCAGCCAAAGGACTAGCGGGGGACGGTACACCGGGGAGCTGTTTTTT. It specifies CASSQRTSGGRYTGELFF. The chain uses TRBV4-2 and TRBJ2-2; 13 bases fit TRBD2. Germline CDR1 LGHNA, CDR2 YNFKEQ. Germline trimming cut 2 bases from V and 3 bases from J; bases unmatched to any gene: 6. The CDR3 has 18 residues.